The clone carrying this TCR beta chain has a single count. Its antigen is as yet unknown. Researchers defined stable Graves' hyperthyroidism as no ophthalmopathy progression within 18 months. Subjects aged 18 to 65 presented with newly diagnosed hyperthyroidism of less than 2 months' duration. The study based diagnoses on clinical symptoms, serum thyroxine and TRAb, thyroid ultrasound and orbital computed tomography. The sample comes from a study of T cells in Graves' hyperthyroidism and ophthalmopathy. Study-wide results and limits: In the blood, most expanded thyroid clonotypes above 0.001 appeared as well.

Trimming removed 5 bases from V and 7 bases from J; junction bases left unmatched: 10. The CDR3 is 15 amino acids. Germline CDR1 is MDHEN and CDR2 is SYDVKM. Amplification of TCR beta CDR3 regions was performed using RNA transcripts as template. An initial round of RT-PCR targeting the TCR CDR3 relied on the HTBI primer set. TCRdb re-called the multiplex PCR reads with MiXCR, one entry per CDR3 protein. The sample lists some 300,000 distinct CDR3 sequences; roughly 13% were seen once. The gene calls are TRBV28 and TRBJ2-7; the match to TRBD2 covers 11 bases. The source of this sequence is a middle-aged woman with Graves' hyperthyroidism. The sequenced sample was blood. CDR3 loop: CASSPLAGARGEQYF. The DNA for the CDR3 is TGTGCCAGCAGTCCACTAGCGGGAGCTCGGGGAGAGCAGTACTTC.